A selection of T cell receptor beta chains follows, all from one sample in a study of siplizumab effects on memory and regulatory T cells. The method was immunoSEQ multiplex PCR; TCRdb's version includes in-frame clones alone and lacks a portion of them. The sample carries nearly 95,000 clones, 94% recorded once. Specimen: non-Treg CD4+ T cells sorted from blood. These receptors all come from a human donor in good health. CDR3s include the opening cysteine and the closing phenylalanine or tryptophan. Each record gives: D gene, J gene, clone size, V gene, CDR3 DNA, CDR3 protein. D genes are given only for firm matches. Only some rows state a clone size, as once, few, many or a class for expanded clones.

NA	TRBJ2-7	NA	TRBV30	TGTGCCTGGGGAGTGGGTCTAGTCTTGTACTTC	CAWGVGLVLYF
TRBD2	TRBJ2-5	NA	TRBV4-2	TGTGCCAGCAGCCAAGCCGCGGTAGCGGGAGGTTATGAGACCCAGTACTTC	CASSQAAVAGGYETQYF
NA	TRBJ1-2	NA	TRBV4-2	TGTGCCAGCAGCCAAGACCGGGGCGGCTATGGCTACACCTTC	CASSQDRGGYGYTF
NA	TRBJ2-1	NA	TRBV18	TGTGCCAGCTCACCACTCGAAGCAGGGCCCTTCTACAATGAGCAGTTCTTC	CASSPLEAGPFYNEQFF
NA	TRBJ2-2	NA	TRBV2	TGTGCCAGCTCAAGGTCGGGGGAGCTGTTTTTT	CASSRSGELFF
TRBD1	TRBJ2-3	NA	TRBV19	TGTGCCAGTAAGGTCGTGGGGCAGGGGGCTCGAGATACGCAGTATTTT	CASKVVGQGARDTQYF
NA	TRBJ2-7	NA	TRBV5-5	TGTGCCAGCAGGACACCTGCGGGTTATTCGTACTTC	CASRTPAGYSYF
NA	TRBJ2-5	NA	TRBV4-3	TGCGCCAGCAGCCAAGATTTAGTAGGGCCAGAGACCCAGTACTTC	CASSQDLVGPETQYF
NA	TRBJ1-3	NA	TRBV11-2	TGTGCCAGCAGCTTACAATGGGGAAACACCATATATTTT	CASSLQWGNTIYF
NA	TRBJ1-5	NA	TRBV25-1	TGTGCCAGCTCTAGGGGGGGAAGCAATCAGCCCCAGCATTTT	CASSRGGSNQPQHF
TRBD2	TRBJ2-5	NA	TRBV15	TGTGCCACCAGCAGAGATCCGGGGGGCCAAGAGACCCAGTACTTC	CATSRDPGGQETQYF
NA	TRBJ2-5	NA	TRBV5-4	TGTGCCAGCAGCTTGGGTCAGACCCAGTACTTC	CASSLGQTQYF
NA	TRBJ2-3	NA	TRBV15	TGTGCCACCAGCAGAGATAGGTTAGGGAGCACAGATACGCAGTATTTT	CATSRDRLGSTDTQYF
TRBD2	TRBJ2-5	NA	TRBV5-1	TGCGCCAGCAGCTTGGTGCTAGCGGGAGGCGGAGAGACCCAGTACTTC	CASSLVLAGGGETQYF
NA	TRBJ2-1	NA	TRBV5-1	TGCGCCAGCAGCCAGGTTTTAGGGGGGGCCAACAATGAGCAGTTCTTC	CASSQVLGGANNEQFF
NA	TRBJ2-5	NA	TRBV6-1	TGTGCCAGCATTGACCGGGGTGGAGAGACCCAGTACTTC	CASIDRGGETQYF
NA	TRBJ2-1	NA	TRBV5-1	TGCGCCAGCAGCTTCCCCAGCAATGAGCAGTTCTTC	CASSFPSNEQFF
NA	TRBJ1-4	NA	TRBV6-6	TGTGCCAGCAGTTACTCGAACCCAAATGAAAAACTGTTTTTT	CASSYSNPNEKLFF
TRBD1	TRBJ1-1	NA	TRBV5-1	TGCGCCAGCAGTGGCGTTGGGGGACAGGGGGCGCAAGTGGGCACTGAAGCTTTCTTT	CASSGVGGQGAQVGTEAFF
NA	TRBJ1-1	NA	TRBV7-9	TGTGCCAGCAGCTTAGACTTTGGGGTCCAGGGACGGGGAAACACTGAAGCTTTCTTT	CASSLDFGVQGRGNTEAFF
TRBD1	TRBJ1-2	once	TRBV15	TGTGCCACCAGCAGCCAACCCCGGGACAGGGGATCCTATGGCTACACCTTC	CATSSQPRDRGSYGYTF
NA	TRBJ2-2	NA	TRBV7-3	TGTGCCAGCAGCTTAACGAACGAACAGGCGGTGAGACAGACCGGGGAGCTGTTTTTT	CASSLTNEQAVRQTGELFF